The 9 T cell receptor beta chains presented below share a single source sample, sequenced in a study of human T cells and chemical hapten exposure. The time point here: pre-sensitization, week 0. Sample treatment: therapeutic diphenylcyclopropenone sensitization with weekly scalp DPC. Someone pulled total RNA out of unfractionated whole blood. TCRdb analysed the RACE reads with MiXCR anew, one entry per CDR3 protein. This repertoire shows fewer than 45,000 distinct CDR3 sequences, 10% to 15% found once; its top ten account for 1.5% to 2.5%. The starting material was whole blood, obtained in connection with sensitization to the hapten diphenylcyclopropenone (DPC). These receptors all stem from a woman between 40 and 55 years old with alopecia areata. Some clones in this sample may be carry-over from other donors' samples.

This clonotype was seen a few times. The rearrangement joins TRBV5-4 to TRBJ2-7; 10 bases agree with TRBD2. Trimming removed 3 bases from V and 9 bases from J; junction bases left unmatched: 12. The CDR3 covers 15 residues. In germline, CDR1 is SGHNT, CDR2 YYREEE (reference sequence). The CDR3: CASSSRASGSSGQYF. CDR3 DNA: TGTGCCAGCAGCTCTCGGGCTAGCGGGAGTAGTGGGCAGTACTTC.

Note on this clonotype: A much larger clone differs by one base, so this may be a read error. The chain recombines TRBV6-2 or TRBV6-3 with TRBJ2-2; possibly TRBD1 for D (6 bases). The CDR3 is made up of 14 amino acids. CDR1 is MNHEY, CDR2 SVGEGT, per germline. CDR3 sequence reads: CASSLGHWSGELIF. In DNA form, the CDR3 reads TGTGCCAGCAGCTTGGGACATTGGTCCGGGGAGCTGATTTTT.

This clonotype was counted between two and nine times. The J gene is TRBJ1-5, the V gene TRBV7-9; 8 positions agree with TRBD1. The length of the CDR3 is 14 residues. J gave up 2 bases and V 5 bases, and 2 bases lay outside the gene matches. Per the germline V gene, CDR1 is SEHNR and CDR2 is FQNEAQ (reference sequence). In nucleotides, the CDR3 is TGTGCCAGCAGCAGACAGGGGCGCAATCAGCCCCAGCATTTT. Translating it yields CASSRQGRNQPQHF.

The table lists this clonotype with a few counts. The chain employs TRBV28 and TRBJ2-7; D is possibly TRBD1 or TRBD2 (5 bases each). The CDR3 consists of 14 residues. Germline CDR1 and CDR2: MDHEN and SYDVKM. Deletions cut 3 bases from V and 6 bases from J, with 15 bases between. This chain's CDR3 is CASSFGQGAREQYF. The DNA for the CDR3 is TGTGCCAGCAGTTTTGGTCAGGGAGCGCGCGAGCAGTACTTC.

This clonotype was detected ten times or more. The chain joins TRBV21-1 to TRBJ2-7; the DNA was not compared with TRBD1, the D call given in the table. TRBV21-1 is marked as a pseudogene. The CDR3 contains 14 residues. The CDR3 region is CARYPGQGSYEQYF. CDR3 bases: TGTGCCCGATATCCGGGACAGGGCTCCTACGAGCAGTACTTC.

This clonotype was recorded at least ten times. The chain carries TRBV7-2 and TRBJ2-2, with 7 bases that match TRBD2. CDR1 is SGHTA and CDR2 is FQGNSA in the germline V gene. V lost 11 bases and J lost 6; bases outside the gene matches: 6. This CDR3 spans 12 amino acids. Written as DNA, the CDR3 is TGTGCCTCGCGGGAGAAGGCCGGGGAGCTGTTTTTT. Amino acid sequence: CASREKAGELFF.

This clonotype has more than one count but fewer than ten. This rearrangement joins TRBV20-1 to TRBJ1-1, with D maybe TRBD1 (6 bases). The CDR3 loop spans 12 amino acids. V was shortened by 7 bases and J by 4 bases, with 13 bases between the two germline ends. Per germline, CDR1 DFQATT and CDR2 SNEGSKA (reference sequence). The CDR3 loop is CSVFRTATEAFF. Here the CDR3 DNA reads TGCAGTGTTTTTCGGACAGCCACTGAAGCTTTCTTT.

This clonotype has ten or more counts. Here the CDR3 DNA reads TGTGCCAGCAGCTTTGTGACAGGGACAGCTTTCTTT. It codes for CASSFVTGTAFF. This sequence joins TRBV7-9 and TRBJ1-1, with 7 nucleotides matching TRBD1. Germline lookup yields CDR1 SEHNR and CDR2 FQNEAQ (reference sequence). This CDR3 spans 12 amino acids. Unmatched junction bases numbered 5, after V lost 3 bases and J lost 10 bases.

This clonotype was found a few times. The chain has TRBV5-1 and TRBJ1-1; D unresolved. Trimming cost V 4 bases and J 1 base, with 11 bases left between them. Germline loops: CDR1 SGHRS, CDR2 YFSETQ. The CDR3 loop spans 14 amino acids. The CDR3 region is CASSLATANTEAFF. The CDR3 DNA sequence: TGCGCCAGCAGCCTGGCCACAGCGAACACTGAAGCTTTCTTT.